The 19 T cell receptor beta chains in this list originate from one sample, sequenced in a study of T cell responses to AZD1222 COVID-19 vaccine. The table came from immunoSEQ multiplex PCR; TCRdb's copy has only in-frame clones and leaves some out. The sample shows more than 65,000 clones, roughly nine tenths of them seen only once. The specimen was peripheral blood, collected on day 0 of AZD1222 vaccination. The receptors here all came from an adult in good health.

The rearrangement links TRBV10-1 to TRBJ2-1; 9 nucleotides align to TRBD2. Trimming removed 4 bases from V and 4 bases from J; junction bases left unmatched: 14. The germline V gene has CDR1 WNHNN and CDR2 SYGVQD (reference sequence). The CDR3 consists of 18 residues. This chain's CDR3 is CASSGGSGAGGLYNEQFF. CDR3 in DNA: TGCGCCAGCAGTGGGGGGAGCGGAGCGGGGGGACTTTACAATGAGCAGTTCTTC.

This clone was seen once. The chain recombines TRBV7-8 with TRBJ1-1, with 8 bases fitting TRBD1. Germline V gene sequence: CDR1 SGHVS, CDR2 FQNEAQ. Losses at the gene ends were 0 bases for V and 5 bases for J; bases not matched to a gene: 2. CDR3 size: 14 residues. The CDR3 nucleotides are TGTGCCAGCAGCTTAGCGACAGGGGAAACTGAAGCTTTCTTT. Amino acids: CASSLATGETEAFF.

This clone was counted only a few times. The chain carries TRBV12-3 or TRBV12-4 and TRBJ1-1; a possible D gene is TRBD1 (6 bases). CDR3 length equals 13 residues. V lost 6 bases to trimming and J lost 7 bases, with 15 bases between them. CDR3 DNA sequence: TGTGCCAGCAGAGGAGGGGGGGCGATTGAAGCTTTCTTT. This translates into CASRGGGAIEAFF.

The V and J genes are TRBV10-3 and TRBJ1-1; D is undetermined. V lost 0 bases and J lost 6, with 11 bases in between. The CDR3 runs to 14 residues. Germline V CDR1 and CDR2: ENHRY, SYGVKD. Here the CDR3 DNA reads TGTGCCATCAGTGAGTCGACGGGAAGGCCTGAAGCTTTCTTT. Protein product: CAISESTGRPEAFF.

J is TRBJ2-7 and V is TRBV10-2; D perhaps matches TRBD1 (8 bases). Per germline, CDR1 WSHSY and CDR2 SAAADI. V lost 5 bases to trimming and J lost 7 bases, with 18 bases between them. CDR3 length: 14 amino acids. CDR3 in DNA: TGCGCCAGCAGTTTAGGACAGGGAGGGTGGGAGCAGTACTTC. It encodes CASSLGQGGWEQYF.

The chain is built from TRBV7-2 and TRBJ2-3, with 12 bases matching TRBD1. From germline, CDR1 is SGHTA and CDR2 FQGNSA. The CDR3 is made up of 17 amino acids. Germline trimming cut 10 bases from V and 5 bases from J; bases unmatched to any gene: 16. DNA for the CDR3: TGTGCCAAGTCGCTTAGCGGGACAGGGGGCGAGGGAGATACGCAGTATTTT. It specifies CAKSLSGTGGEGDTQYF. The entire variable domain, with the rest obtained from reference TRBV7-2 and TRBJ2-3, is as follows: GAGVSQSPSNKVTEKGKDVELRCDPISGHTALYWYRQSLGQGLEFLIYFQGNSAPDKSGLPSDRFSAERTGGSVSTLTIQRTQQEDSAVYLCAKSLSGTGGEGDTQYFGPGTRLTVL.

This clone was counted only a few times. The chain couples TRBV5-1 to TRBJ1-2; D is ambiguous. Germline V gene sequence: CDR1 SGHRS, CDR2 YFSETQ. Trimming removed 4 bases from V and 4 bases from J, with 17 bases in between. The CDR3 has 15 residues. The chain's CDR3 is CASSQDLDGSYGYTF. The DNA for the CDR3 is TGCGCCAGCAGCCAGGATTTGGACGGATCCTATGGCTACACCTTC.

This clone came up once. The CDR3 nucleotides read TGTGCCAGCAGCTTGATGAAGGTAGCGGGAGGGCGGCAAGAGACCCAGTACTTC. This codes for CASSLMKVAGGRQETQYF. The chain is built from TRBV5-8 and TRBJ2-5; 11 bases fit TRBD2. Germline CDR1 reads SGHTS; CDR2 reads YDEGEE. CDR3 length: 18 residues. V was pared by 1 base and J by 2 bases, with 10 bases of the junction left unmatched.

The chain combines TRBV19 with TRBJ2-5, with 7 nucleotides matching TRBD2. V shed 10 bases, J shed 4 bases, and the junction held 6 bases outside the gene matches. CDR3 length: 12 residues. Germline values: CDR1 LNHDA, CDR2 SQIVND (reference sequence). The CDR3 region has the DNA TGTGCCACACGACTAGCAGGAGAGACCCAGTACTTC. It specifies CATRLAGETQYF.

The rearrangement joins TRBV24-1 to TRBJ2-1, with 8 bases matching TRBD1. With 3 bases clipped from V and 8 bases from J, the junction kept 11 bases outside the gene matches. The CDR3 loop spans 16 amino acids. Germline-derived CDR1 and CDR2 are KGHDR and SFDVKD. DNA of the CDR3: TGTGCCACCAGTGATATGACCAGGGGGCTTGAGGATGAGCAGTTCTTC. Amino acids: CATSDMTRGLEDEQFF.

The chain uses TRBV28 and TRBJ1-6; unclear D gene. The germline V gene has CDR1 MDHEN and CDR2 SYDVKM. V lost 3 bases and J 9 bases, leaving 15 bases between the germline ends. This CDR3 has 15 residues. The CDR3 protein is CASSFGSKGSSPLHF. CDR3 DNA: TGTGCCAGCAGTTTTGGGTCGAAGGGAAGTTCACCCCTCCACTTT.

This chain uses TRBV11-1 with TRBJ2-1; 8 positions match TRBD2. CDR1 is SGHAT and CDR2 is FQDESV in the germline V gene (reference sequence). The CDR3 spans 15 residues. The junction had 3 bases not matched to a gene; V was cut back by 2 bases and J by 3 bases. CDR3 residues: CASSLSGGYYNEQFF. The CDR3 DNA is TGTGCCAGCAGCTTATCGGGGGGGTACTACAATGAGCAGTTCTTC. Complete variable domain (other parts from reference TRBV11-1 and TRBJ2-1): EAEVAQSPRYKITEKSQAVAFWCDPISGHATLYWYRQILGQGPELLVQFQDESVVDDSQLPKDRFSAERLKGVDSTLKIQPAELGDSAMYLCASSLSGGYYNEQFFGPGTRLTVL.

The J gene is TRBJ1-1, the V gene TRBV10-3, with 9 bases identical to TRBD1. V was clipped by 6 bases and J by 1 base; unmatched bases: 3. This CDR3 region has 14 residues. Germline CDR1 and CDR2: ENHRY and SYGVKD. DNA of the CDR3: TGTGCCATCAGATTGACAGGGGGGAACACTGAAGCTTTCTTT. Its translation is CAIRLTGGNTEAFF.

The CDR3 coding sequence is TGTGCCAGCAGTGAATCAGGGGGCGGGAATGAGCAGTTCTTC. This gives the protein CASSESGGGNEQFF. The chain uses TRBV6-1 and TRBJ2-1, with 8 bases identical to TRBD1. CDR1 is MNHNS and CDR2 is SASEGT in the germline V gene. This CDR3 contains 14 residues. The junction had 4 bases not matched to a gene; V was cut back by 2 bases and J by 7 bases.

The chain combines TRBV27 with TRBJ2-3, with D possibly being TRBD1 or TRBD2 (5 bases each). CDR1 and CDR2 from the germline V gene are MNHEY and SMNVEV (reference sequence). This CDR3 has 13 residues. V was cut by 3 bases and J by 6 bases, with 10 bases left in between. CDR3 bases: TGTGCCAGCAGTTTGTGGGGACGCGATACGCAGTATTTT. As protein: CASSLWGRDTQYF.

The rearrangement links TRBV28 to TRBJ1-5; D call uncertain. In germline, CDR1 is MDHEN, CDR2 SYDVKM. Trimming took off 2 bases at V and 7 bases at J, with 6 bases between the two ends. This CDR3 is built from 12 residues. The CDR3 protein is CASSLLGQPQHF. CDR3 sequence (DNA): TGTGCCAGCAGTTTACTGGGGCAGCCCCAGCATTTT. Supplemented by reference TRBV28 and TRBJ1-5, the full variable domain reads DVKVTQSSRYLVKRTGEKVFLECVQDMDHENMFWYRQDPGLGLRLIYFSYDVKMKEKGDIPEGYSVSREKKERFSLILESASTNQTSMYLCASSLLGQPQHFGDGTRLSIL.

The rearrangement uses TRBV28 and TRBJ1-5; TRBD1 aligns across 8 bases. The junction had 6 bases not matched to a gene; V was cut back by 5 bases and J by 6 bases. The germline gives CDR1 MDHEN, CDR2 SYDVKM. This CDR3 has 14 amino acids. Here the CDR3 DNA reads TGTGCCAGCAGTCGGACAGGGAACGGTCAGCCCCAGCATTTT. Protein product: CASSRTGNGQPQHF.

V is TRBV6-5 and J is TRBJ1-5; D ambiguous. Germline assignment: CDR1 MNHEY and CDR2 SVGAGI. This CDR3 contains 13 residues. The V gene lost 9 bases and the J gene lost 4 bases, with 13 bases spanning the gap. DNA for the CDR3: TGTGCCAGTACAATGGGCGCAAATCAGCCCCAGCATTTT. It is translated as CASTMGANQPQHF.

The chain combines TRBV19 with TRBJ1-5; no reliable D call. CDR1 is LNHDA and CDR2 is SQIVND in the germline V gene (reference sequence). V lost 9 bases, J lost 3 bases, and 12 bases lay in between. There are 13 residues in the CDR3. CDR3 region: CASRRSDNQPQHF. The DNA of the CDR3 is TGTGCCAGCCGACGGTCGGACAATCAGCCCCAGCATTTT.